A selection of T cell receptor beta chains follows, all from one sample in a study of blood T cell repertoires in COVID-19. Sequencing was performed with immunoSEQ multiplex PCR; in TCRdb, only in-frame clones are kept and a portion is missing. The table has 200,000 or so clones, around 84% seen once. Source material: peripheral blood. The receptors come from an elderly man with acute or convalescent COVID-19. Both conserved end residues are part of each CDR3. Rows give clone size only sometimes, using once, few, many, or a class for an expanded clone.

j_call v_call clone_size cdr3_aa
TRBJ2-5 TRBV24-1 NA CATSDPRGPGETQYF
TRBJ2-3 TRBV5-1 NA CASSTEQGNEYF
TRBJ2-1 TRBV19 once CASTLAGGTSYEQFF
TRBJ1-5 TRBV28 NA CASRGEGGGNQPQHF
TRBJ2-7 TRBV7-2 NA CASSSRTGGYEQYF
TRBJ1-5 TRBV19 NA CASSIVPGSNQPQHF
TRBJ2-1 TRBV4-2 NA CASSQEKAGGSHEQFF
TRBJ2-1 TRBV5-1 NA CASRTDRGSYNEQFF
TRBJ1-4 TRBV7-8 NA CASSLQDRRANEKLFF
TRBJ2-1 TRBV7-3 NA CASSVVGDLLNEQFF
TRBJ2-3 TRBV10-2 NA CASSDLGQPTDTQYF
TRBJ1-2 TRBV5-1 NA CASSLAGLSGYTF
TRBJ2-4 TRBV7-9 NA CASSSTENIQYF
TRBJ2-1 TRBV5-4 few CASSPGLSAGVDEQFF
TRBJ2-5 TRBV5-1 NA CASSLEGQGRETQYF
TRBJ2-3 TRBV2 NA CASSNRETDTQYF
TRBJ2-7 TRBV30 NA CAWTHRAGYEQYF
TRBJ1-4 TRBV11-2 NA CASSLTPNSATNEKLFF
TRBJ2-5 TRBV12-5 few CASGLGGTSDGETQYF
TRBJ1-2 TRBV7-2 NA CASSRVTGNYGYTF
TRBJ2-7 TRBV5-1 NA CASSLGTVVYEQYF
TRBJ2-1 TRBV7-9 NA CASSDRGIDEQFF
TRBJ2-5 TRBV18 NA CASSPTTQQETQYF
TRBJ2-3 TRBV5-1 once CASSLGARDTQYF
TRBJ2-3 TRBV18 NA CASSPRNGASTDTQYF
TRBJ1-5 TRBV28 NA CASSLVQQKNQPQHF
TRBJ2-6 TRBV5-4 NA CASSRPGGDTGVLTF
TRBJ2-1 TRBV6-2/TRBV6-3 NA CASSNRGGWNEQFF
TRBJ2-1 TRBV4-1 NA CASSREISGTGSNEQFF
TRBJ2-1 TRBV9 NA CASRAGLAGDNEQFF
TRBJ1-2 TRBV25-1 NA CASAGGGSGLAYGYTF
TRBJ2-3 TRBV30 once CAWSGEGPDTQYF
TRBJ1-6 TRBV2 NA CASSGPSNSPLHF
TRBJ2-1 TRBV7-3 NA CASSLQAGGGPDNEQFF
TRBJ2-1 TRBV30 NA CAYSSGSGNEQFF
TRBJ2-1 TRBV7-9 NA CASSRKREGGSEQFF
TRBJ2-1 TRBV19 NA CASSIWRDAYNEQFF
TRBJ2-1 TRBV4-2 NA CASSQRTSGAYNEQFF
TRBJ1-2 TRBV18 NA CASSPQGRDSRNYGYTF
TRBJ2-1 TRBV11-2 NA CASSPEGKAYNEQFF
TRBJ2-2 TRBV30 NA CAWSNTGGSTGELFF
TRBJ2-1 TRBV7-3 NA CASRSGGSGAYNEQFF
TRBJ1-1 TRBV28 NA CASSFEQGAGTEAFF
TRBJ2-2 TRBV13 once CASSFSGDANTGELFF
TRBJ1-4 TRBV11-2 NA CASSLGDLTNEKLFF
TRBJ1-1 TRBV6-5 NA CASKIQGSGSTEAFF
TRBJ2-4 TRBV2 NA CASRGTSGGNIQYF
TRBJ2-2 TRBV6-1 few CASSGGLAEGTGELFF
TRBJ2-5 TRBV4-2 NA CASSQDWVGLAGGGAMSETQYF
TRBJ2-1 TRBV3-1/TRBV3-2 NA CASSQVVGDRGNNEQFF
TRBJ1-2 TRBV5-1 NA CASRGHLQDYGYTF
TRBJ1-5 TRBV3-1/TRBV3-2 NA CASSPGTGAPQPQHF
TRBJ2-3 TRBV3-1/TRBV3-2 NA CASRQAGGDTQYF
TRBJ1-3 TRBV7-8 NA CASSLQTGVNSGNTIYF
TRBJ2-2 TRBV28 NA CASSLSGGRTGELFF
TRBJ2-2 TRBV7-6 NA CASSFRTGNTGELFF